These 21 T cell receptor beta chains originate from one sample sequenced in a study of blood T cell repertoires in COVID-19. Profiling relied on immunoSEQ multiplex PCR, and the TCRdb table lists in-frame clones only, not all of them. The data hold 150,000 or so clones, with roughly 90% observed a single time. The sequenced sample consisted of peripheral blood. The origin of the receptors is a man aged 18 to 29 with acute or convalescent COVID-19.

The chain couples TRBV30 to TRBJ2-1; maybe TRBD1 (6 bases). The CDR3 is made up of 14 amino acids. The germline V gene encodes CDR1 GTSNPN and CDR2 SVGIG (reference sequence). The germline V and J ends were trimmed by 3 bases and 4 bases, with 13 bases remaining between them. Here the CDR3 DNA reads TGTGCCTGGAGCCAGGGGATTGGGTACAATGAGCAGTTCTTC. Translated, it gives CAWSQGIGYNEQFF.

The chain links TRBV14 to TRBJ2-7, with D perhaps TRBD1 (5 bases). Germline CDR1 is SGHDN and CDR2 is FVKESK. The CDR3 covers 15 residues. The V gene lost 0 bases and the J gene lost 5 bases, with 14 bases spanning the gap. This CDR3 reads CASSQEGRKFNEQYF. The CDR3 DNA follows: TGTGCCAGCAGCCAAGAGGGGCGGAAATTTAACGAGCAGTACTTC.

V usage is TRBV19 and J usage is TRBJ1-2; 8 positions agree with TRBD1. The CDR3 extends over 12 amino acids. CDR1 LNHDA and CDR2 SQIVND come from the germline V gene (reference sequence). After removal of 6 bases from V and 6 bases from J, the junction contained 3 bases not matched to a gene. The CDR3 nucleotides are TGTGCCAGTAGGACGACAGGGGATGGCTACACCTTC. Translating gives CASRTTGDGYTF.

The chain carries TRBV27 and TRBJ1-5; no reliable D call. Trimming shortened V by 3 bases and J by 5 bases, and 11 bases separated the two germline ends. This CDR3 is built from 14 residues. The germline CDR1 and CDR2 sequences are MNHEY and SMNVEV (reference sequence). The CDR3 sequence is CASSFSGFHQPQHF. The CDR3 nucleotides are TGTGCCAGCAGTTTTTCAGGATTCCATCAGCCCCAGCATTTT.

The chain recombines TRBV7-6 with TRBJ1-4; D is unclear. Germline-derived CDR1 and CDR2 are SGHVS and FNYEAQ. The CDR3 has 11 amino acids. V lost 5 bases and J lost 5, with 3 bases in between. This chain's CDR3 is CASSQNEKLFF. The CDR3 region has the DNA TGTGCCAGCAGCCAAAATGAAAAACTGTTTTTT.

V gene TRBV5-1 combines with J gene TRBJ1-3, with D possibly TRBD1 on 6 matching bases. The CDR3 has 13 amino acids. Germline V CDR1 and CDR2: SGHRS, YFSETQ. The ends were cut back, 4 bases at V and 6 bases at J, with 11 bases in the middle. The CDR3 loop is CASSEQGANTIYF. For the CDR3, the DNA is TGCGCCAGCAGCGAACAGGGAGCAAACACCATATATTTT.

The V and J genes are TRBV14 and TRBJ1-6; D not certain. This CDR3 region has 12 residues. The V end was cut by 1 base, the J end by 13 bases, with 8 bases between. CDR1 SGHDN and CDR2 FVKESK come from the germline V gene. The CDR3 region is CASSQGVIPLHF. CDR3 DNA: TGTGCCAGCAGCCAAGGAGTGATCCCCCTCCACTTT.

J is TRBJ2-3 and V is TRBV6-5; D is perhaps TRBD1 (5 bases). Germline-derived CDR1 and CDR2 are MNHEY and SVGAGI. V was clipped by 4 bases and J by 5 bases, with 19 bases between them. The CDR3 runs 16 residues. In nucleotides, the CDR3 is TGTGCCAGCAGTTCGACAGAACCGAAGACGATAGATACGCAGTATTTT. Encoded protein: CASSSTEPKTIDTQYF.

This rearrangement joins TRBV2 to TRBJ1-1; tentatively, D is TRBD1 (5 bases). The germline CDR1 and CDR2 sequences are SNHLY and FYNNEI. V lost 7 bases and J lost 3, with 15 bases in between. CDR3 length: 14 amino acids. The CDR3 coding sequence is TGTGCCAGCATAATCCAGGGTATGGACACTGAAGCTTTCTTT. Its translation: CASIIQGMDTEAFF.

This chain connects TRBV24-1 to TRBJ2-3; 13 positions match TRBD2. CDR1 and CDR2 (germline): KGHDR, SFDVKD. Unmatched junction bases numbered 12, after V lost 4 bases and J lost 6 bases. The CDR3 loop spans 18 amino acids. The CDR3 DNA reads as TGTGCCACCAGTGACAAGGGACTAGCGGGGTTGGACACGGATACGCAGTATTTT. It translates to CATSDKGLAGLDTDTQYF.

The chain recombines TRBV29-1 with TRBJ2-7, with 7 bases identical to TRBD1. Germline loops: CDR1 SQVTM, CDR2 ANQGSEA. The CDR3 totals 15 residues. J lost 2 bases, V lost 6 bases, and 13 bases had no gene match. The CDR3 DNA follows: TGCAGCGTCTCATGGGGAATAGGGACAGCCTACGAGCAGTACTTC. This translates into CSVSWGIGTAYEQYF.

This CDR3 reads CASSEFAIATGFEKLFF. In DNA form, the CDR3 reads TGTGCCAGCAGTGAATTCGCGATAGCGACAGGGTTTGAAAAACTGTTTTTT. The V and J genes are TRBV25-1 and TRBJ1-4, with 7 nucleotides matching TRBD1. This CDR3 region has 17 residues. Trimming at V came to 1 base and at J to 7 bases, leaving 12 bases not matched to a gene. CDR1 is MGHDK and CDR2 is SYGVNS in the germline V gene.

The chain links TRBV2 to TRBJ1-1; a possible D gene is TRBD1 (5 bases). The CDR3 length is 13 residues. Germline V CDR1 and CDR2: SNHLY, FYNNEI. The V gene lost 2 bases and the J gene lost 8 bases, with 12 bases spanning the gap. CDR3 DNA sequence: TGTGCCAGCAGTGAAAGGGGTCCAGTAGAAGCTTTCTTT. It yields the protein CASSERGPVEAFF.

The rearrangement uses TRBV6-1 and TRBJ2-7; 7 positions match TRBD2. V trimming: 3 bases; J trimming: 6 bases; junction bases outside the gene matches: 8. Germline V CDR1 and CDR2: MNHNS, SASEGT. The length of the CDR3 is 14 residues. This CDR3 is CASSDRGRVAEQYF. The CDR3, as DNA: TGTGCCAGCAGTGATCGAGGGAGGGTAGCCGAGCAGTACTTC.

This clone was recorded once. The CDR3 loop reads CASSQQGNSNQPQHF. CDR3 nucleotide sequence: TGTGCCAGTAGTCAACAGGGGAATAGCAATCAGCCCCAGCATTTT. The chain carries TRBV19 and TRBJ1-5, with 7 bases identical to TRBD1. Germline CDR1 reads LNHDA; CDR2 reads SQIVND (reference sequence). V dropped 5 bases and J dropped 0; count of bases not matched to a gene: 4. The CDR3 extends over 15 amino acids.

This clone appeared a single time. V and J are TRBV9 and TRBJ2-2, with a tentative D call TRBD1 (6 bases). Trimming pared 4 bases from V and 6 bases from J, leaving 10 bases between. The CDR3 loop spans 13 amino acids. CDR1 and CDR2 (germline): SGDLS, YYNGEE. CDR3 sequence: CASSLEGAGELFF. The CDR3 bases are TGTGCCAGCAGCTTAGAGGGGGCCGGGGAGCTGTTTTTT.

This chain joins TRBV25-1 and TRBJ1-2; 8 bases agree with TRBD1. J lost 0 bases, V lost 1 base, and 10 bases had no gene match. The CDR3 contains 18 residues. The germline CDR1 and CDR2 sequences are MGHDK and SYGVNS. This CDR3 is CASSEWGTGLEANYGYTF. CDR3 DNA sequence: TGTGCCAGCAGTGAATGGGGGACAGGTTTAGAAGCTAACTATGGCTACACCTTC.

This clone was seen once. V is TRBV19 and J is TRBJ2-1; D might be TRBD1 (5 bases). The CDR3 runs to 14 residues. Per the germline V gene, CDR1 is LNHDA and CDR2 is SQIVND (reference sequence). V lost 2 bases and J lost 2, with 7 bases in between. CDR3 in amino acids: CASSIQGTYNEQFF. DNA of the CDR3: TGTGCCAGTAGTATACAGGGCACCTACAATGAGCAGTTCTTC.

This chain joins TRBV12-3 or TRBV12-4 and TRBJ2-7, with 9 positions matching TRBD2. Germline trimming cut 7 bases from V and 2 bases from J; bases unmatched to any gene: 3. This CDR3 region has 13 residues. The CDR3 sequence: CASKASGTYEQYF. In DNA form, the CDR3 reads TGTGCCAGCAAGGCTAGCGGGACCTACGAGCAGTACTTC.

The chain employs TRBV11-2 and TRBJ1-3; D is possibly TRBD1 (6 bases). Trimming pared 1 base from V and 0 bases from J, leaving 16 bases between. There are 18 residues in the CDR3. Per the germline V gene, CDR1 is SGHAT and CDR2 is FQNNGV. The CDR3 coding sequence is TGTGCCAGCAGCTTAGCCTGGACGGCAGGGGTCTCTGGAAACACCATATATTTT. Translation: CASSLAWTAGVSGNTIYF. Combining the CDR3 with reference TRBV11-2 and TRBJ1-3 gives the whole variable domain EAGVAQSPRYKIIEKRQSVAFWCNPISGHATLYWYQQILGQGPKLLIQFQNNGVVDDSQLPKDRFSAERLKGVDSTLKIQPAKLEDSAVYLCASSLAWTAGVSGNTIYFGEGSWLTVV.

V usage is TRBV20-1 and J usage is TRBJ2-3; tentative D call: TRBD1 (6 bases). The CDR3 covers 14 residues. CDR1 is DFQATT and CDR2 is SNEGSKA in the germline V gene (reference sequence). Trimming left V 3 bases short and J 10 bases short, with 20 bases between. CDR3 sequence reads: CSASVPGWAGAQYF. In DNA form, the CDR3 reads TGCAGTGCTAGTGTCCCCGGCTGGGCAGGGGCGCAGTATTTT.